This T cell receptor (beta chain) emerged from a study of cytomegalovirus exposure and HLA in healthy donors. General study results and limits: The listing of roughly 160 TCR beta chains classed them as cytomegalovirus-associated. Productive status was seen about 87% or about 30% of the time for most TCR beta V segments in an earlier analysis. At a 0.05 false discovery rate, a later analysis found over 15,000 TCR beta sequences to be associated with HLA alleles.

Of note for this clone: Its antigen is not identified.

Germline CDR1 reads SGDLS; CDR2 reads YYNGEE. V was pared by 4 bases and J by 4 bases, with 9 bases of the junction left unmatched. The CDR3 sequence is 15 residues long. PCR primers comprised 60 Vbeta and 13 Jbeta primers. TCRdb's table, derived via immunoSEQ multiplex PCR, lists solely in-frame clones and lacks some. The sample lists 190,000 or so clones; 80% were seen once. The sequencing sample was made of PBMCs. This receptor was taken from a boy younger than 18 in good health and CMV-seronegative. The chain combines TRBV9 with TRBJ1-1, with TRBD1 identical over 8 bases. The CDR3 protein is CASSSRTGTGTEAFF. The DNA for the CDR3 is TGTGCCAGCAGCTCTCGGACAGGGACGGGCACTGAAGCTTTCTTT.